The 9 T cell receptor beta chains reported below all come from one sample, sequenced in a study of CD8 T cells in Susac syndrome. The authors reverse transcribed roughly 0.5 to 1 ug RNA with random hexamers. TCRdb recomputed calls from the immunoSEQ multiplex PCR reads with MiXCR, one row per CDR3 protein. The table has about 210,000 distinct CDR3 sequences, 95% seen once. Sequencing was done on a sample of CD4+ T cells from PBMCs. These receptors were collected from a human donor with multiple sclerosis.

The rearrangement uses TRBV20-1 and TRBJ1-1; TRBD1 agrees at 9 bases. The germline CDR1 and CDR2 sequences are DFQATT and SNEGSKA (reference sequence). The CDR3 runs 14 residues. V trimming: 5 bases; J trimming: 1 base; junction bases outside the gene matches: 5. DNA of the CDR3: TGCAGTGCTTTCTGGACAGGGGCGAACACTGAAGCTTTCTTT. Amino acid sequence: CSAFWTGANTEAFF.

The chain links TRBV5-6 to TRBJ2-5; 12 bases fit TRBD2. Losses at the gene ends were 4 bases for V and 5 bases for J; bases not matched to a gene: 12. This CDR3 region has 17 residues. Germline V CDR1 and CDR2: SGHDT, YYEEEE. The CDR3 DNA reads TGTGCCAGCAGCCCGACTAGCGGGGGCCGAGGAGGTGAGACCCAGTACTTC. It yields the protein CASSPTSGGRGGETQYF.

J is TRBJ1-6 and V is TRBV6-1, with unresolved D. Trimming removed 5 bases from V and 7 bases from J, with 0 bases in between. The CDR3 extends over 10 amino acids. Per the germline V gene, CDR1 is MNHNS and CDR2 is SASEGT. The CDR3 reads CASSNSPLHF. The DNA of the CDR3 is TGTGCCAGCAGTAATTCACCCCTCCACTTT.

The gene calls are TRBV4-2 and TRBJ2-4; D is unclear. CDR1 is LGHNA and CDR2 is YNFKEQ in the germline V gene. Trimming pared 0 bases from V and 5 bases from J, leaving 11 bases between. The CDR3 length is 15 residues. As DNA, the CDR3 is TGTGCCAGCAGCCAAGAGGCTTACGGCGAAAACATTCAGTACTTC. The encoded protein is CASSQEAYGENIQYF.

This clonotype was found once. This rearrangement joins TRBV20-1 to TRBJ1-1; maybe TRBD1 (5 bases). V was pared by 0 bases and J by 8 bases, with 7 bases between. Germline V gene lookup returns CDR1 DFQATT and CDR2 SNEGSKA (reference sequence). The CDR3 sequence is 11 residues long. DNA of the CDR3: TGCAGTGCTAGAGACAGGGTGGAAGCTTTCTTT. This gives the protein CSARDRVEAFF.

In this sample, this clonotype turned up once. The rearrangement joins TRBV5-4 to TRBJ2-7, with 11 bases identical to TRBD2. The CDR3 sequence is 17 residues long. V lost 3 bases to trimming and J lost 6 bases; unmatched junction nucleotides: 14. Looked up from germline, CDR1 is SGHNT and CDR2 is YYREEE (reference sequence). CDR3 bases: TGTGCCAGCAGCTCTAAAAGGCCCGGGACTAGCGGCCGCGAGCAGTACTTC. Protein product: CASSSKRPGTSGREQYF. The full variable domain, with the rest looked up from reference TRBV5-4 and TRBJ2-7, is ETGVTQSPTHLIKTRGQQVTLRCSSQSGHNTVSWYQQALGQGPQFIFQYYREEENGRGNFPPRFSGLQFPNYSSELNVNALELDDSALYLCASSSKRPGTSGREQYFGPGTRLTVT.

The chain uses TRBV29-1 and TRBJ1-2; a weak D match, TRBD1 (5 bases). CDR3 length: 13 amino acids. The germline V gene encodes CDR1 SQVTM and CDR2 ANQGSEA. V lost 4 bases and J lost 2, with 11 bases in between. Written as DNA, the CDR3 is TGCAGCGTTGGAGACAGCCGGAACTATGGCTACACCTTC. This codes for CSVGDSRNYGYTF.

This clonotype was counted once. V gene TRBV12-3 or TRBV12-4 combines with J gene TRBJ2-7; 11 nucleotides align to TRBD1. J lost 4 bases, V lost 5 bases, and 4 bases had no gene match. The CDR3 is 14 residues long. Here the CDR3 DNA reads TGTGCCAGCAGTCCGGGACAGGGGGTTTACGAGCAGTACTTC. It yields the protein CASSPGQGVYEQYF.

The V and J genes are TRBV25-1 and TRBJ2-6; D unclear. V gave up 4 bases and J gave up 0 bases, with 10 bases separating them. CDR1 is MGHDK and CDR2 is SYGVNS in the germline V gene. The CDR3 is made up of 16 amino acids. The chain's CDR3 is CASSGPWTSGANVLTF. The DNA for the CDR3 is TGTGCCAGCAGTGGGCCCTGGACCTCTGGGGCCAACGTCCTGACTTTC. Drawing the rest from reference TRBV25-1 and TRBJ2-6, the complete variable domain is EADIYQTPRYLVIGTGKKITLECSQTMGHDKMYWYQQDPGMELHLIHYSYGVNSTEKGDLSSESTVSRIRTEHFPLTLESARPSHTSQYLCASSGPWTSGANVLTFGAGSRLTVL.